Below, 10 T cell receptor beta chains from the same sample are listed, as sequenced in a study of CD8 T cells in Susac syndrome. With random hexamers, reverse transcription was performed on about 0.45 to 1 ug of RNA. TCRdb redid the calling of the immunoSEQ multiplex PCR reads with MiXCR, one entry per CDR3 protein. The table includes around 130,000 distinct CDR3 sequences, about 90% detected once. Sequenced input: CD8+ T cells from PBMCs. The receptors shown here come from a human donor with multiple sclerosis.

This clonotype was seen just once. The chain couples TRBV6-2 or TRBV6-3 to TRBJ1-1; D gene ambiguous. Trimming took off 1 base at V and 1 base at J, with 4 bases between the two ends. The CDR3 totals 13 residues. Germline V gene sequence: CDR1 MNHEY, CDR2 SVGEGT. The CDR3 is CASSYWRNTEAFF. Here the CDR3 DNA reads TGTGCCAGCAGTTACTGGCGGAACACTGAAGCTTTCTTT.

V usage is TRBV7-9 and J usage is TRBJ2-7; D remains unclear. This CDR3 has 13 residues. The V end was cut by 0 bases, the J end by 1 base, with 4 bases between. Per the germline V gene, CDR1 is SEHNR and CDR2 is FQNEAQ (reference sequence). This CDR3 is CASSLALSYEQYF. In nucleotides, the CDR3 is TGTGCCAGCAGCTTAGCTCTTTCCTACGAGCAGTACTTC.

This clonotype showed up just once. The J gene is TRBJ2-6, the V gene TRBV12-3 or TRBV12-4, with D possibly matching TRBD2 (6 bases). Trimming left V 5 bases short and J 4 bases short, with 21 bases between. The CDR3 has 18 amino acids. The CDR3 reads CASSPHFPGGTGANVLTF. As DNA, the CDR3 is TGTGCCAGCAGTCCACATTTTCCAGGAGGGACGGGGGCCAACGTCCTGACTTTC.

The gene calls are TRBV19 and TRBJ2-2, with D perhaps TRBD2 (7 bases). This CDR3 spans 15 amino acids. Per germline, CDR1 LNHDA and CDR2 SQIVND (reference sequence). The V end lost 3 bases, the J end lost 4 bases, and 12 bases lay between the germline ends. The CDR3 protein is CASSIFAGATGELFF. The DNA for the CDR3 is TGTGCCAGTAGTATCTTTGCGGGGGCCACCGGGGAGCTGTTTTTT.

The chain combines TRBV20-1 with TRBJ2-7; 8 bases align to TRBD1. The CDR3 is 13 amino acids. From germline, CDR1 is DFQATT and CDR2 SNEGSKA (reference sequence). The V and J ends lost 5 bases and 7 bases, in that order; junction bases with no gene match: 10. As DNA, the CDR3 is TGCAGTGCTTTCGGACAGGGAATCGTAGAGCAGTACTTC. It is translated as CSAFGQGIVEQYF.

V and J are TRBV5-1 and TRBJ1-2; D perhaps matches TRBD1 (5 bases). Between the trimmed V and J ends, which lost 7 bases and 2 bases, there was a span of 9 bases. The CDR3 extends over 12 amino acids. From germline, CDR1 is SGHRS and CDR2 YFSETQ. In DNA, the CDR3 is TGCGCCAGCGCGGGGACCAACTATGGCTACACCTTC. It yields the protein CASAGTNYGYTF.

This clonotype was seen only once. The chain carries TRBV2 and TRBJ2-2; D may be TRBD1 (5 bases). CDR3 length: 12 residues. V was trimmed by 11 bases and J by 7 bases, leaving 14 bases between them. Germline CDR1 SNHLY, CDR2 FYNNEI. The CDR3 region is CAVPSGIGELFF. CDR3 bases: TGTGCCGTTCCCTCAGGGATCGGGGAGCTGTTTTTT.

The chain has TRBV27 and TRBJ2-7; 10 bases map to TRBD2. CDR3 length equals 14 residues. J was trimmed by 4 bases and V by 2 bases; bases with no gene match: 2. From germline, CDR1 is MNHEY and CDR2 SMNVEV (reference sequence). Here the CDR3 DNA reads TGTGCCAGCAGTTTAGGACTAGCGGAGTACGAGCAGTACTTC. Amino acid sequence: CASSLGLAEYEQYF.

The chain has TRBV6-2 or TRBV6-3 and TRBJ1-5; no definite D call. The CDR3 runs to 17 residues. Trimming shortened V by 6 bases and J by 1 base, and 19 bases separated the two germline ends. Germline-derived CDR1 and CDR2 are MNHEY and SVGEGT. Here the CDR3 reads CASRYPGWRRSNQPQHF. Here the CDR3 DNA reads TGTGCCAGCAGGTACCCCGGTTGGCGGAGAAGCAATCAGCCCCAGCATTTT.

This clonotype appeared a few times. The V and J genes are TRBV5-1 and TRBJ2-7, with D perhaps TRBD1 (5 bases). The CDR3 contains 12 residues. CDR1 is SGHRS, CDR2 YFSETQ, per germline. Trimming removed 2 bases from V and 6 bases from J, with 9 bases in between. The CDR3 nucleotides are TGCGCCAGCAGCTTTGGGCAGGGCGAGCAGTACTTC. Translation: CASSFGQGEQYF.